The clone carrying this T cell receptor (beta chain) was seen a few times. The target antigen is unknown. The data were taken from a study of cytomegalovirus exposure and HLA in healthy donors. Study summary: Out of roughly 170 million T cells, an earlier analysis found about 120 million unique TCR beta sequences in total. Findings and limits, study-wide: HLA restriction was apparent for most CMV-associated TCR beta chains in a later analysis.

CDR1 and CDR2 (germline): SNHLY, FYNNEI. This CDR3 has 15 amino acids. V was clipped by 6 bases and J by 5 bases; unmatched bases: 9. 13 Jbeta primers and 60 Vbeta primers were used for the PCR. TCRdb's copy holds only in-frame clones and misses some; the assay was immunoSEQ multiplex PCR. The sample has around 99,000 clones; around 73% are singletons. This sequence originates from a man aged 30 to 45 in good health and CMV-seronegative. The chain carries TRBV2 and TRBJ2-5; 10 bases are shared with TRBD2. Sequencing was done on a sample of PBMCs. The CDR3 spells CASRASSGSGETQYF. CDR3 coding DNA: TGTGCCAGCAGGGCCTCTAGCGGGAGCGGGGAGACCCAGTACTTC.